This T cell receptor beta chain was sequenced during a study of shared clonotypes between healthy human individuals (dated by TCRdb to the early 2020s). For the study in its entirety: The cohort comprised a couple of women and a few men aged 18 to 49 years. For each donor, CD4 naive and CD4 memory were each given three plates, CD8 naive was given two plates, and CD8 memory was given one plate. Blood TCR repertoires of roughly five healthy adults were deeply sequenced to estimate repertoire size and the extent of clonotype sharing between individuals. Different laboratories and diverse techniques were used to prepare libraries and sequence TCR repertoires, to increase sequencing depth and limit assay-specific biases. Each donor's leukapheresis produced roughly between roughly 0.9 and 8.9 billion PBMCs.

TCR CDR3 regions were amplified from genomic DNA by multiplex PCR using the deep immunoSEQ assay. Extracted genomic DNA from each cell subset was distributed evenly across all wells of several immunoSEQ 96-well plates, and each plate was treated as a replicate. For sorted subsets, roughly 200 ng of genomic DNA, equivalent to some 30,000 T cell genomes, went into each replicate PCR. Purified libraries were measured with a Qubit 3.0 fluorometer, size-checked on a Bioanalyzer 2100, and measured again with the KAPA Library Quantification kit. Every immunoSEQ 96-well plate was sequenced on a dedicated single-read 150-cycle Illumina NextSeq 550 flow cell. From the authors' description of their analysis: The immunoSEQ output contained only junctional sequences without quality scores, so filtering could not match that applied to full-length reads. To assign V/J genes and CDR3, sequences were annotated against IMGT germline references using PyIR, a Python wrapper for IgBLAST v1.9. Any read was removed if the V/J assignment was weak (E-value above 1e-6), the CDR3 was missing, or the read contained stop codons, out-of-frame junctions, or ambiguous translated residues. V3J clonotypes were defined as sequences sharing the same inferred V gene, J gene, and CDR3 amino acid sequence. The percentage overlap between two repertoires was calculated by dividing the number of shared unique clonotypes by the size of the smaller repertoire. RTK rarefaction, the Chao1 estimator, and Recon v2.1 estimates of unobserved clonotypes were used to assess repertoire richness. Generation probabilities were computed with OLGA for all TCRbeta clonotypes obtained by the gDNA method from a handful of donors. In TCRdb, the immuneACCESS table is reduced to in-frame sequences with V and J assigned. These tables do not hold every clone; where another copy was compared, an unresolved V gene accounts for under half, and the others remain unexplained. V and J calls and clone size are those listed in that table; D and trimming were worked out from the DNA. The sample profile shows some 500,000 clones; 90% to 96% of them were found once. The top ten clones comprise 0.05% to 0.08% of the sample.

Findings and caveats that apply to the study as a whole: Clonotypes shared by all four sorted-subset donors showed higher generation probabilities than non-shared clonotypes. Larger estimated clonotype richness was generally found for naive subsets than for memory subsets. About 5% of naive CD4, roughly 3.5% of naive CD8, roughly 2.4% of memory CD4, and 0.4% of memory CD8 clonotypes were shared across a handful of donors. The small number of donors limited the genetic and exposure-history diversity represented. Pairwise subsampling led to the expectation that sequencing depth would affect the degree of clonotype sharing among donors. Even with the large sequencing depth, rarefaction of the sorted-subset datasets indicated that sequencing was incomplete. Sampling was restricted to blood, and TCR repertoires in tissues likely differ from the TCR repertoires found in blood.

Healthy HIV-negative adults with no recently reported acute infections or vaccinations were included as donors. Every donor was a Caucasian adult residing in Nashville, Tennessee, USA. CD4+ T cells were enriched through magnetic negative selection, after which naive cells were positively selected on CD45RA and the remaining negative fraction served as the memory subset. Blood was collected by leukapheresis, and PBMCs were isolated by Ficoll-Histopaque density gradient centrifugation and then cryopreserved in liquid nitrogen vapor phase. Analytical flow cytometry was used to check the purity and quantity of each magnetically sorted T cell population. From each sorted fraction, genomic DNA was isolated and quantified by UV absorbance on a Nanodrop 2000c. Reading the germline V gene gives CDR1 MGHDK and CDR2 SYGVNS. V is pruned by 5 bases and J by 7 bases, leaving 8 bases of the junction without a gene match. Spanning cysteine to phenylalanine, the CDR3 consists of 15 amino acids. Only the CDR3 portion is preserved as DNA: 45 bases, with reading frame beginning at the first base.

Notes on this clone: Its antigen has not been determined. No base qualities exist here, and no much larger clone lies one base off it.

Recombination linked TRBV25-1 to TRBJ2-2; the junction holds 9 bases that match TRBD1. This receptor was identified in a woman in her twenties or thirties in good health. The material sequenced was naive CD4+ T cells sorted from blood. The meaning of the sample's cell subset or site label: CD45RA+ positively selected. The DNA is TGTGCCAGCAGTTTCCCGGGACAGGGCCGCGGGGAGCTGTTTTTT. This translates into CASSFPGQGRGELFF.